Described below is a single T cell receptor beta chain sequence and its context. Its antigen is currently unknown. At one boundary the junction diverges from the germline segment, which might be a read error. This CDR3 has 20 residues. Germline assignment: CDR1 MNHEY and CDR2 SMNVEV (reference sequence). This sample is part of a study of CD8 T cells in ankylosing spondylitis. Study results and limitations: A motif of 7 or 8 highly homologous TCR beta variants was seen as apparently characteristic of ankylosing spondylitis blood. Some motif variants were previously reported in reactive arthritis synovial fluid and blood.

TCRdb re-called the 5' RACE reads with MiXCR, one entry per CDR3 protein. The repertoire holds about 220,000 distinct CDR3 sequences, about 7% seen once, with approximately 15% in the top ten. The sequencing sample was made of blood, either unsorted or a sorted T cell fraction (not recorded which). This TCR was recovered from a male donor with ankylosing spondylitis. The chain combines TRBV27 with TRBJ2-1; 7 bases are a match to TRBD1. CDR3 sequence (DNA): TGTGCCAGCAGTTCGAAACAGGGGTGGAGTACAATTGGGCCTTACAATAAGCAGTTCTTC. It yields the protein CASSSKQGWSTIGPYNKQFF.